The 2 T cell receptor beta chains listed next were all sequenced from one sample in a study of CD8 T cells in Susac syndrome. Random hexamers served to reverse transcribe about 0.5 to 1 ug RNA. TCRdb fed the immunoSEQ multiplex PCR reads into MiXCR, producing one record per CDR3 protein. The sample lists 250,000 to 300,000 distinct CDR3 sequences; almost 85% were seen once. Sequencing was carried out using CD8+ T cells from PBMCs. These TCRs come from a human donor with multiple sclerosis.

The chain joins TRBV28 to TRBJ1-5; the match to TRBD1 covers 7 bases. CDR1 is MDHEN and CDR2 is SYDVKM in the germline V gene. The V segment lost 5 bases and the J segment 3 bases; nucleotides outside the gene matches: 4. The CDR3 spans 14 residues. The CDR3 loop is CASSRQGNNQPQHF. The DNA for the CDR3 is TGTGCCAGCAGTCGACAGGGTAACAATCAGCCCCAGCATTTT.

CDR3 in amino acids: CASSFLVLAPLHF. The CDR3 region has the DNA TGTGCCAGCAGTTTTCTGGTTTTGGCACCCCTCCACTTT. The V and J genes are TRBV28 and TRBJ1-6; D unclear. CDR1 and CDR2 from the germline V gene are MDHEN and SYDVKM. The CDR3 has 13 residues. Deletions cut 3 bases from V and 11 bases from J, with 11 bases between.